The sequence of this T cell receptor (beta chain) was determined in a study of Graves' ophthalmopathy and Graves' hyperthyroidism. Study-wide context: At initial diagnosis, peripheral blood was obtained, and this preceded any treatment.

The study amplified TCR beta CDR3 regions using RNA transcripts. HTBI primers were used in a first-round RT-PCR, which preceded a second-round multiplex PCR. TCRdb redid the calling of the multiplex PCR reads with MiXCR, one entry per CDR3 protein. The sample lists roughly 380,000 distinct CDR3 sequences; approximately 15% were seen once. Excluded were patients with other autoimmune diseases, uncontrolled infections, pregnancy or lactation. Physicians reached a diagnosis by relying on clinical symptoms, serum thyroxine, TRAb, thyroid ultrasound and orbital computed tomography. Germline CDR1 and CDR2: SGHRS and YFSETQ. V was pared by 4 bases and J by 0 bases, with 10 bases between. The CDR3 totals 14 residues.

This clonotype was obtained from a woman between 18 and 29 years old with stable Graves' hyperthyroidism. This sequence joins TRBV5-1 and TRBJ1-1, with D possibly being TRBD1 (5 bases). The sequenced material came from peripheral blood. This CDR3 reads CASSGDGMNTEAFF. CDR3 in DNA: TGCGCCAGCAGCGGGGACGGGATGAACACTGAAGCTTTCTTT.